This entry features one T cell receptor (beta chain) sequence. The antigen it binds to is not known. It has no much larger one-base neighbor in the sample; base qualities were not kept. Every patient had bone marrow sampled at the time of active disease. Bone marrow mononuclear cells were isolated by Ficoll-Hypaque density gradient centrifugation. CD138-negative cells were obtained by negative selection after labeling with CD138 magnetic microbeads on a MACS separator, removing myeloma plasma cells. The purity of the isolated cells was checked by flow cytometry with CD138 antibodies on an Attune NxT. Total RNA was extracted with TRIzol reagent and quantified with a NanoDrop spectrophotometer. For each patient, paired RNA-seq and IR-seq were run on the CD138-negative bone marrow sample from that patient. TCR libraries were constructed from roughly 400 ng RNA using the Immunoverse kit, and molecular barcoded adaptors covering alpha/delta and beta/gamma chains were employed. The same RNA used for transcriptome sequencing was used for TCR library preparation. TCR libraries were sequenced on an Illumina HiSeq 4000 with 2 x 150 cycles. In the paper's pipeline: TCR reads were aligned to human V, D, J and C references and assembled into CDR3 clonotypes with MiXCR, including quality filtering and error correction. The tcR package in R was used to analyze clonotype counts and gene usage diversity. For inspection of raw mapping reads, RNA-seq reads were mapped by STAR aligner version 2.5.3a onto GRCh37 of the human genome. To test how sequencing depth affected the clonotypes detected, IR-seq fastq files were randomly downsampled with Seqtk 1.3. TCRdb applied fastp at Q25 and MiXCR to the public reads, then kept only in-frame beta chains. Under each unique CDR3 protein, matching rows form one entry showing the most common genes and DNA. It is TCRdb's table, rather than the study itself, that gives the V and J calls and clone size. The sample data list fewer than 150,000 distinct CDR3 sequences, and approximately 12% of these were observed just once. The ten largest clones add up to about 11% of the sample.

The sample belongs to a study of read filtering for tumor transcriptome and immune sequencing (TCRdb year 2020). For the study in its entirety: The cohort consisted of about 17 male and approximately 15 female patients, with a mean age of roughly 66 years and an age range of roughly 45 to 80. Under revised international staging, roughly eight patients fell into R-ISS I, some 15 into R-ISS II and over five into R-ISS III. After DNase treatment, whole-transcriptome libraries were prepared with the TruSeq RNA Access Library Prep Kit. TCR-region mapped reads per sample ranged from about 4 to 10.27 million with IR-seq versus only roughly 80 to 1273 with RNA-seq. TCR repertoires obtained by targeted immune repertoire sequencing and by bulk whole-transcriptome sequencing performed on the same bone marrow samples were compared. A main aim was a read-filtering strategy for immune repertoire data, specifically whether clonotypes supported by a single read should be removed. Results the study describes overall, beyond this receptor: Rather than purified T cells, the sorted CD138-negative fraction was a mixed bone marrow immune population. Compared with RNA-seq, IR-seq captured clonotypes at much greater depth and more reliably, and a smaller IR-seq throughput was enough to identify most of the shared clonotypes. When single-read clonotypes were removed, the proportions of shared clonotypes in IR-seq and RNA-seq correlated more strongly. In IR-seq, single-read clonotypes were roughly 82% of clonotypes but 3% to 4% of total reads; in RNA-seq they were roughly 72% of clonotypes and around 40% of reads.

The CDR3 covers 15 residues, taking in both the cysteine and the phenylalanine. This entry keeps only the CDR3 DNA: 45 bases, framed from base 1. V sheds 1 base and J sheds 5 bases, leaving 12 bases between their ends. The germline V gene yields SGHAT for CDR1 and FQNNGV for CDR2. The clonotype comes from a donor at least 40 years old with multiple myeloma. Sample: a population of CD138-negative cells sorted from bone marrow. The cell subset or site label of this sample denotes: bone marrow mononuclear cells depleted of CD138+ plasma/myeloma cells by negative magnetic selection. The V gene is TRBV11-2 and the J gene is TRBJ2-1; 5 matching bases give a weak D call of TRBD2. The DNA reads as follows: TGTGCCAGCAGCTTAGGTGGGAGAAGAGACAATGAGCAGTTCTTC. It specifies CASSLGGRRDNEQFF.